A single sample gave rise to the 17 T cell receptor beta chains below, sequenced in a study of shared clonotypes between healthy human individuals. Sequencing used immunoSEQ multiplex PCR; TCRdb keeps in-frame clones, though not all of them. The sample lists roughly 2.2 million clones, approximately 95% occurring once. Sequenced sample: naive CD4+ T cells from PBMCs. Subset here: CD45RA+ positively selected. The receptors originated from a man between 18 and 35 years old in good health. Some clones in this sample may be carry-over from other donors' samples.

V usage is TRBV28 and J usage is TRBJ1-5; 7 bases are shared with TRBD1. Germline V gene lookup returns CDR1 MDHEN and CDR2 SYDVKM. Trimming cost V 2 bases and J 4 bases; bases outside gene matches: 5. This CDR3 spans 15 amino acids. The CDR3 DNA sequence: TGTGCCAGCAGTTTACTAGGGGGCCCAAATCAGCCCCAGCATTTT. This gives the protein CASSLLGGPNQPQHF.

The chain couples TRBV6-1 to TRBJ1-2; no definite D call. The CDR3 extends over 14 amino acids. Germline assignment: CDR1 MNHNS and CDR2 SASEGT. V lost 0 bases and J 4 bases, leaving 9 bases between the germline ends. The CDR3 sequence is CASSEAPGGYGYTF. Here the CDR3 DNA reads TGTGCCAGCAGTGAAGCCCCGGGTGGCTATGGCTACACCTTC.

The rearrangement joins TRBV6-5 to TRBJ2-1, with D possibly matching TRBD2 (5 bases). Germline V gene sequence: CDR1 MNHEY, CDR2 SVGAGI. The CDR3 has 14 residues. Trimming removed 7 bases at V and 4 bases at J, with 14 bases between. In DNA, the CDR3 is TGTGCCAGCAAACTAGGGTTTGGGTACAATGAGCAGTTCTTC. This gives the protein CASKLGFGYNEQFF.

Notes on this clone: Other nucleotide sequences in the sample specify the same CDR3. J is TRBJ2-6 and V is TRBV5-4; TRBD2 might be the D (5 bases). This CDR3 region has 15 residues. Trimming took 0 bases from V and 4 from J, leaving 8 bases between them. Per the germline V gene, CDR1 is SGHNT and CDR2 is YYREEE (reference sequence). The CDR3 nucleotides are TGTGCCAGCAGCTTGGGCGGGCCAGGGGCCAACGTCCTGACTTTC. Translating gives CASSLGGPGANVLTF.

This clone was detected once. The sample has other DNA sequences that encode this CDR3 too. This CDR3 reads CASSLGLASSSYNEQFF. The CDR3 DNA is TGTGCCAGCAGCTTAGGTCTCGCTAGTAGCTCCTACAATGAGCAGTTCTTC. The gene calls are TRBV7-9 and TRBJ2-1; the D is unclear. The germline CDR1 and CDR2 sequences are SEHNR and FQNEAQ (reference sequence). The CDR3 is made up of 17 amino acids. The ends were cut back, 1 base at V and 0 bases at J, with 13 bases in the middle.

Of note for this clone: Other DNA sequences in this sample translate to the same CDR3. The rearrangement links TRBV5-1 to TRBJ2-7; 12 bases are shared with TRBD1. Germline V gene sequence: CDR1 SGHRS, CDR2 YFSETQ. With V trimmed by 4 bases and J by 5 bases, 4 bases remained unmatched. This CDR3 spans 14 amino acids. CDR3 residues: CASSPRDRGHEQYF. The CDR3 DNA follows: TGCGCCAGCAGCCCCCGGGACAGGGGGCACGAGCAGTACTTC.

The rearrangement uses TRBV29-1 and TRBJ2-5; the D is unclear. V dropped 4 bases and J dropped 7 bases, with 7 bases sitting between them. CDR1 SQVTM and CDR2 ANQGSEA come from the germline V gene. The CDR3 is made up of 10 amino acids. Here the CDR3 reads CSVGDGTQYF. The CDR3 DNA reads as TGCAGCGTTGGTGACGGGACCCAGTACTTC.

The genes are TRBV6-1 and TRBJ2-3, with D possibly matching TRBD2 (5 bases). This CDR3 is 15 amino acids long. Germline-derived CDR1 and CDR2 are MNHNS and SASEGT. Trimming took 3 bases from V and 2 from J, leaving 12 bases between them. The CDR3: CASSDPTGITDTQYF. The CDR3, as DNA: TGTGCCAGCAGTGACCCGACGGGAATCACAGATACGCAGTATTTT.

CDR3 nucleotides: TGTGCCAGCAGTGAAGGTAGGGGCCGCTACGAGCAGTACTTC. It yields the protein CASSEGRGRYEQYF. The chain has TRBV2 and TRBJ2-7; D might be TRBD1 (5 bases). CDR1 is SNHLY, CDR2 FYNNEI, per germline. The ends were cut back, 1 base at V and 3 bases at J, with 10 bases in the middle. CDR3 length: 14 amino acids. Based on the CDR3 plus reference TRBV2 and TRBJ2-7, the full variable domain is EPEVTQTPSHQVTQMGQEVILRCVPISNHLYFYWYRQILGQKVEFLVSFYNNEISEKSEIFDDQFSVERPDGSNFTLKIRSTKLEDSAMYFCASSEGRGRYEQYFGPGTRLTVT.

The count of this clone is one. This rearrangement joins TRBV5-1 to TRBJ2-7; possibly TRBD2 for D (7 bases). V gave up 4 bases and J gave up 0 bases, with 17 bases separating them. Germline assignment: CDR1 SGHRS and CDR2 YFSETQ. The CDR3 covers 16 residues. CDR3 region: CASSRGLGGSSYEQYF. For the CDR3, the DNA is TGCGCCAGCAGCCGGGGGCTGGGAGGGAGCTCCTACGAGCAGTACTTC.

This rearrangement joins TRBV10-3 to TRBJ2-2; 8 nucleotides align to TRBD2. V was clipped by 4 bases and J by 5 bases; unmatched bases: 6. Looked up from germline, CDR1 is ENHRY and CDR2 is SYGVKD. This CDR3 is built from 15 residues. The CDR3, as DNA: TGTGCCATCAGTGTAGGCAGCGGGAGTACCGGGGAGCTGTTTTTT. Translating it yields CAISVGSGSTGELFF.

The sample holds a few counts of this clone. This chain links TRBV30 with TRBJ1-4, with D uncertain. CDR1 and CDR2 from the germline V gene are GTSNPN and SVGIG (reference sequence). The CDR3 extends over 11 amino acids. The V and J ends lost 3 bases and 8 bases respectively, with 7 bases between them. The CDR3 protein is CAWRSTEKLFF. The CDR3 DNA reads TGTGCCTGGAGAAGTACCGAAAAACTGTTTTTT.

The chain recombines TRBV5-1 with TRBJ1-1; D call uncertain. V was pared by 5 bases and J by 1 base, with 12 bases between. Germline V CDR1 and CDR2: SGHRS, YFSETQ. The CDR3 is 14 residues long. The CDR3 loop is CASRPEGANTEAFF. In DNA form, the CDR3 reads TGCGCCAGCAGGCCGGAGGGAGCGAACACTGAAGCTTTCTTT. The full variable domain, in which reference TRBV5-1 and TRBJ1-1 provide the parts outside the CDR3, is KAGVTQTPRYLIKTRGQQVTLSCSPISGHRSVSWYQQTPGQGLQFLFEYFSETQRNKGNFPGRFSGRQFSNSRSEMNVSTLELGDSALYLCASRPEGANTEAFFGQGTRLTVV.

This rearrangement joins TRBV25-1 to TRBJ2-7; 8 positions match TRBD1. After removal of 6 bases from V and 3 bases from J, the junction contained 4 bases not matched to a gene. The CDR3 is 13 residues long. Germline CDR1 reads MGHDK; CDR2 reads SYGVNS. CDR3 sequence: CASRQGANYEQYF. CDR3 sequence (DNA): TGTGCCAGCAGGCAGGGGGCTAACTACGAGCAGTACTTC.

The V gene is TRBV9, the J gene TRBJ2-1; 8 bases map to TRBD2. V dropped 4 bases and J dropped 5; count of bases not matched to a gene: 11. Looked up from germline, CDR1 is SGDLS and CDR2 is YYNGEE. CDR3 size: 16 residues. CDR3 region: CASSPIFLAGHNEQFF. Here the CDR3 DNA reads TGTGCCAGCAGCCCTATTTTTCTAGCGGGCCACAATGAGCAGTTCTTC.

This clone came up once. The genes are TRBV5-1 and TRBJ2-1; 10 nucleotides match TRBD2. The CDR3 totals 15 residues. The V and J ends lost 4 bases and 10 bases, in that order; junction bases with no gene match: 11. CDR1 is SGHRS, CDR2 YFSETQ, per germline. CDR3 bases: TGCGCCAGCAGCGGAGGACTAGCGGCGCCGACGGAGCAGTTCTTC. It encodes CASSGGLAAPTEQFF.

This clone appeared a single time. V and J are TRBV27 and TRBJ1-1; D remains ambiguous. CDR3 length equals 15 residues. The germline gives CDR1 MNHEY, CDR2 SMNVEV (reference sequence). Trimming removed 2 bases from V and 1 base from J, with 11 bases in between. The CDR3 DNA sequence: TGTGCCAGCAGTTTAACCAGGAGCCAGAACACTGAAGCTTTCTTT. Protein product: CASSLTRSQNTEAFF.